Sequencing of this T cell receptor (beta chain) was carried out in a study of human T cells and chemical hapten exposure. Across the study: Patch tests put 0.01% DPC on the upper back, read at 6 days. Study results and caveats: TCRs above 1 in 1000 frequency did not change with DPC sensitization. The study found that PT1 expanded TCR counts correlated positively with patch test score.

A word on this clonotype: Antigen unknown.

TCRdb independently ran MiXCR on the RACE reads; one entry per CDR3 protein. The sample has 120,000 to 150,000 distinct CDR3 sequences; 12% are singletons. V shed 4 bases and J 4 bases; nucleotides not matched to a gene: 7. The CDR3 is 15 amino acids. Germline-derived CDR1 and CDR2 are SGHRS and YFSETQ. The time point was: patch test 2, 6 weeks after DPC sensitization. As for treatment: therapeutic diphenylcyclopropenone sensitization with weekly scalp DPC. Venepuncture was done earlier than the placement of each patch test. The TCR originated in a woman aged 45-65 years with alopecia areata. Some clones in this sample may be carry-over from other donors' samples. V usage is TRBV5-1 and J usage is TRBJ2-2, with 7 bases identical to TRBD1. Source: whole blood, taken in connection with sensitization to the hapten diphenylcyclopropenone (DPC). The CDR3 sequence: CASSLLDRSTGELFF. The CDR3 DNA follows: TGCGCCAGCAGCCTCCTGGACAGGTCCACCGGGGAGCTGTTTTTT.